The 25 T cell receptor beta chains reported below all come from one sample, sequenced in a study of blood T cell repertoires in COVID-19. Generated by immunoSEQ multiplex PCR, the TCRdb table keeps only in-frame clones and is missing some. The data hold more than 25,000 clones, with roughly nine tenths observed a single time. The sample was peripheral blood. Source of these receptors: a human donor with active COVID-19. The donor label of this sample is uncertain.

This chain connects TRBV6-4 to TRBJ2-3; 9 positions agree with TRBD1. Germline V gene lookup returns CDR1 MRHNA and CDR2 SNTAGT. The V and J ends lost 2 bases and 1 base, in that order; junction bases with no gene match: 1. The CDR3 is 15 amino acids. CDR3 sequence: CASSDGDRGTDTQYF. The CDR3 bases are TGTGCCAGCAGTGACGGGGACAGGGGCACAGATACGCAGTATTTT.

V gene TRBV11-2 combines with J gene TRBJ1-2; a weak D match, TRBD1 (6 bases). Germline assignment: CDR1 SGHAT and CDR2 FQNNGV. The germline V and J ends were trimmed by 2 bases and 4 bases, with 26 bases remaining between them. CDR3 length: 19 amino acids. CDR3 sequence reads: CASSLFLGGSPSEGYGYTF. Written as DNA, the CDR3 is TGTGCCAGCAGCTTATTTCTTGGGGGCTCCCCGAGTGAGGGCTATGGCTACACCTTC.

This clone was detected only a few times. This chain links TRBV19 with TRBJ2-4; no definite D call. V lost 5 bases and J 1 base, leaving 9 bases between the germline ends. The CDR3 has 14 residues. Per germline, CDR1 LNHDA and CDR2 SQIVND (reference sequence). CDR3 residues: CASSLGAAKNIQYF. In nucleotides, the CDR3 is TGTGCCAGTAGTCTTGGAGCGGCCAAAAACATTCAGTACTTC.

This chain joins TRBV19 and TRBJ2-5; TRBD1 matches 8 bases. This CDR3 is built from 14 residues. Per germline, CDR1 LNHDA and CDR2 SQIVND (reference sequence). J lost 7 bases, V lost 3 bases, and 7 bases had no gene match. The CDR3 nucleotides read TGTGCCAGTAGTATTTACGGGACAGGTACGACCCAGTACTTC. It is translated as CASSIYGTGTTQYF.

This chain joins TRBV9 and TRBJ2-3; TRBD2 might be the D (6 bases). The CDR3 has 16 amino acids. Trimming left V 6 bases short and J 1 base short, with 18 bases between. The V gene's germline CDR1 is SGDLS and CDR2 YYNGEE. This CDR3 is CASNPTIGGGTDTQYF. The CDR3 DNA follows: TGTGCCAGCAACCCCACCATCGGCGGGGGCACAGATACGCAGTATTTT.

The chain is built from TRBV6-2 or TRBV6-3 and TRBJ2-1; 12 bases fit TRBD2. With V trimmed by 5 bases and J by 8 bases, 10 bases remained unmatched. The CDR3 is 16 residues long. CDR1 and CDR2 (germline): MNHEY, SVGEGT. The CDR3 loop reads CASSPLSSGRAHEQFF. CDR3 sequence (DNA): TGTGCCAGCAGTCCCCTCTCTAGCGGGAGGGCGCATGAGCAGTTCTTC.

This chain uses TRBV3-1 (or the pseudogene TRBV3-2) with TRBJ1-5; 11 nucleotides align to TRBD1. The CDR3 runs to 15 residues. V was pared by 4 bases and J by 6 bases, with 5 bases of the junction left unmatched. Looked up from germline, CDR1 is LGHDT and CDR2 is YNNKEL (reference sequence). The CDR3 DNA sequence: TGTGCCAGCAGCCTAGGACAGGGGGCGATTCAGCCCCAGCATTTT. Its protein is CASSLGQGAIQPQHF.

This chain links TRBV28 with TRBJ1-5, with 7 bases that match TRBD1. The CDR3 consists of 14 residues. The V gene end was trimmed by 6 bases and the J gene end by 3 bases; junction bases not matched to a gene: 5. Germline values: CDR1 MDHEN, CDR2 SYDVKM. CDR3 nucleotide sequence: TGTGCCAGCAGGACGGACAGGCACAATCAGCCCCAGCATTTT. This gives the protein CASRTDRHNQPQHF.

This clone was counted a few times. This chain uses TRBV19 with TRBJ1-5; maybe TRBD1 (5 bases). Germline values: CDR1 LNHDA, CDR2 SQIVND (reference sequence). The germline V and J ends were trimmed by 1 base and 4 bases, with 11 bases remaining between them. The CDR3 extends over 15 amino acids. The CDR3 nucleotides read TGTGCCAGTAGTATAGGTCAGGGAAGAAATCAGCCCCAGCATTTT. Translated, it gives CASSIGQGRNQPQHF.

This clone was found once. The genes are TRBV28 and TRBJ1-1; D unresolved. Germline CDR1 is MDHEN and CDR2 is SYDVKM. Trimming left V 2 bases short and J 4 bases short, with 14 bases between. This CDR3 has 15 residues. The CDR3 nucleotides are TGTGCCAGCAGTTTAGGGCTCTCTTCCGGCACTGAAGCTTTCTTT. Amino acid sequence: CASSLGLSSGTEAFF.

V usage is TRBV21-1 and J usage is TRBJ1-5; no DNA check was done on the table's D call, TRBD1. TRBV21-1 is shown as a pseudogene. CDR3 length: 14 amino acids. CDR3 region: CASKPGQGNQPQHF. In nucleotides, the CDR3 is TGTGCCAGCAAGCCGGGACAGGGCAATCAGCCCCAGCATTTT.

The chain couples TRBV5-1 to TRBJ2-5; 8 positions match TRBD1. The germline CDR1 and CDR2 sequences are SGHRS and YFSETQ. With V trimmed by 0 bases and J by 4 bases, 2 bases remained unmatched. This CDR3 comprises 14 residues. The CDR3 protein is CASSLGQGRETQYF. The CDR3 coding sequence is TGCGCCAGCAGCTTGGGACAGGGGCGAGAGACCCAGTACTTC.

V is TRBV5-1 and J is TRBJ2-3, with TRBD1 matching over 9 bases. Germline V gene lookup returns CDR1 SGHRS and CDR2 YFSETQ. This CDR3 comprises 15 residues. Losses at the gene ends were 4 bases for V and 5 bases for J; bases not matched to a gene: 8. CDR3 in DNA: TGCGCCAGCAGCCCCGGACAGGGGTATATAGATACGCAGTATTTT. It codes for CASSPGQGYIDTQYF.

CDR3 loop: CASSAGLAGGHRTGELFF. Here the CDR3 DNA reads TGTGCCAGCAGCGCCGGACTAGCGGGGGGCCACCGCACCGGGGAGCTGTTTTTT. The V call is TRBV9, the J call TRBJ2-2; TRBD2 agrees at 14 bases. The CDR3 loop spans 18 amino acids. CDR1 and CDR2 from the germline V gene are SGDLS and YYNGEE. J was trimmed by 4 bases and V by 3 bases; bases with no gene match: 8.

The V gene is TRBV29-1, the J gene TRBJ1-4; 8 bases align to TRBD1. Trimming took 5 bases from V and 0 from J; bases not matched to a gene: 8. Germline CDR1 and CDR2: SQVTM and ANQGSEA. CDR3 length: 16 residues. CDR3 coding DNA: TGCAGCGTTCGCCCCGGGACAGGCGCAACTAATGAAAAACTGTTTTTT. It yields the protein CSVRPGTGATNEKLFF.

This clone has just a few counts. The chain employs TRBV2 and TRBJ2-2, with 14 bases aligning to TRBD2. This CDR3 has 15 residues. The germline V gene has CDR1 SNHLY and CDR2 FYNNEI. V shed 7 bases and J 7 bases; nucleotides not matched to a gene: 5. CDR3 coding DNA: TGTGCCAGCAAGACTAGCGGGAGGGCCGGCGGGGAGCTGTTTTTT. This encodes CASKTSGRAGGELFF.

The genes are TRBV5-4 and TRBJ2-3; maybe TRBD2 (6 bases). CDR1 is SGHNT and CDR2 is YYREEE in the germline V gene (reference sequence). Deletions cut 1 base from V and 6 bases from J, with 12 bases between. This CDR3 has 14 amino acids. CDR3 DNA sequence: TGTGCCAGCAGCTTGACCGGGGGTGTGGATACGCAGTATTTT. This encodes CASSLTGGVDTQYF. The full variable domain, with the rest looked up from reference TRBV5-4 and TRBJ2-3, is ETGVTQSPTHLIKTRGQQVTLRCSSQSGHNTVSWYQQALGQGPQFIFQYYREEENGRGNFPPRFSGLQFPNYSSELNVNALELDDSALYLCASSLTGGVDTQYFGPGTRLTVL.

The genes are TRBV2 and TRBJ1-2; 10 bases map to TRBD1. CDR1 SNHLY and CDR2 FYNNEI come from the germline V gene. CDR3 length equals 14 residues. V gave up 6 bases and J gave up 4 bases; unmatched junction bases: 5. In DNA, the CDR3 is TGTGCCAGCAGGGGTGGGGACAGGGGCTATGGCTACACCTTC. It specifies CASRGGDRGYGYTF.

In its sample, this clone was seen a few times. J is TRBJ2-3 and V is TRBV5-4, with 8 nucleotides matching TRBD2. V gave up 7 bases and J gave up 0 bases; unmatched junction bases: 10. This CDR3 is built from 16 residues. Germline V CDR1 and CDR2: SGHNT, YYREEE (reference sequence). Written as DNA, the CDR3 is TGTGCCAGCGAGAGGGATGCGGGGGGTAGCACAGATACGCAGTATTTT. Protein product: CASERDAGGSTDTQYF.

This chain connects TRBV20-1 to TRBJ2-3; 7 nucleotides line up with TRBD2. Germline assignment: CDR1 DFQATT and CDR2 SNEGSKA (reference sequence). The junction had 9 bases not matched to a gene; V was cut back by 3 bases and J by 3 bases. The CDR3 loop spans 15 amino acids. In DNA form, the CDR3 reads TGCAGTGCTAGTTCGGCTAGCGGTTGGACAGATACGCAGTATTTT. Translation gives CSASSASGWTDTQYF.

This clone showed up just a few times. The chain employs TRBV9 and TRBJ1-6; TRBD1 aligns across 8 bases. The length of the CDR3 is 16 residues. Germline assignment: CDR1 SGDLS and CDR2 YYNGEE. The V segment lost 1 base and the J segment 10 bases; nucleotides outside the gene matches: 10. DNA of the CDR3: TGTGCCAGCAGCGTACAGGGGGCGGATGGAGGGTCACCCCTCCACTTT. It specifies CASSVQGADGGSPLHF. Combining the CDR3 with reference TRBV9 and TRBJ1-6 gives the whole variable domain DSGVTQTPKHLITATGQRVTLRCSPRSGDLSVYWYQQSLDQGLQFLIQYYNGEERAKGNILERFSAQQFPDLHSELNLSSLELGDSALYFCASSVQGADGGSPLHFGNGTRLTVT.

The chain joins TRBV28 to TRBJ2-1; D is perhaps TRBD2 (6 bases). This CDR3 has 16 amino acids. V lost 5 bases to trimming and J lost 9 bases, with 23 bases between them. CDR1 and CDR2 from the germline V gene are MDHEN and SYDVKM. The CDR3 DNA follows: TGTGCCAGCAGTCAAACGGGCGGGATGGGCCCGGGTGAGCAGTTCTTC. This translates into CASSQTGGMGPGEQFF.

The chain carries TRBV4-1 and TRBJ2-1; 12 nucleotides align to TRBD2. CDR3 length: 15 amino acids. Germline-derived CDR1 and CDR2 are MGHRA and YSYEKL. Trimming took 5 bases from V and 7 from J; bases not matched to a gene: 6. CDR3 coding DNA: TGCGCCAGCAGCAGGACTAGCGGGGAGGTGAATGAGCAGTTCTTC. As protein: CASSRTSGEVNEQFF.

The CDR3 sequence is CSASYAGRAKNIQYF. Here the CDR3 DNA reads TGCAGTGCTAGTTACGCGGGACGAGCCAAAAACATTCAGTACTTC. This sequence joins TRBV20-1 and TRBJ2-4; the D gene is possibly TRBD2 (6 bases). V dropped 3 bases and J dropped 0 bases, with 12 bases sitting between them. The CDR3 is 15 amino acids. The germline gives CDR1 DFQATT, CDR2 SNEGSKA (reference sequence).

The chain carries TRBV19 and TRBJ1-5, with a weak D call TRBD1 (6 bases). The germline CDR1 and CDR2 sequences are LNHDA and SQIVND (reference sequence). This CDR3 has 15 residues. With 3 bases removed from V and 6 bases from J, the gap between germline ends came to 15 bases. CDR3 region: CASSISLQGPQPQHF. The CDR3, as DNA: TGTGCCAGTAGTATTTCCCTTCAGGGGCCTCAGCCCCAGCATTTT.